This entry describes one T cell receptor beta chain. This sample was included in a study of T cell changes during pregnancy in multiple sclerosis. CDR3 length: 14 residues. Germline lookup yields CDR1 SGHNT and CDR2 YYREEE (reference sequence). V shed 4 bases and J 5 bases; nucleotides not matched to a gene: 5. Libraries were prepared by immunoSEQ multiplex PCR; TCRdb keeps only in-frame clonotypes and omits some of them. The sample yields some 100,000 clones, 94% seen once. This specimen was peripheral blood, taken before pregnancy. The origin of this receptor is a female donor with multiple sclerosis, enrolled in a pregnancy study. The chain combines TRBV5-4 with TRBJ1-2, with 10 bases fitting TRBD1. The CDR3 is CASSPGQGDYGYTF. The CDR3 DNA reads TGTGCCAGCAGCCCTGGACAGGGGGATTATGGCTACACCTTC.